This T cell receptor (beta chain) was profiled in a study of T-cell reconstitution after alpha-beta-depleted transplantation in children. The TCRbeta library incorporated unique molecular identifiers. TCRdb recomputed calls from the PCR reads with MiXCR, one row per CDR3 protein. Here the sample spans 170,000 or so distinct CDR3 sequences, over 5.5% being singletons. This clonotype was counted many times. The CDR3 contains 15 residues. V lost 1 base to trimming and J lost 1 base, with 10 bases between them. The TCR sequence derives from a human donor who donated a stem cell graft to a child with Wiskott-Aldrich syndrome. Specimen: PBMCs from the stem cell graft donor, collected from the stem cell graft. The V and J genes are TRBV12-3 or TRBV12-4 and TRBJ1-1; D not certain. This CDR3 reads CASSLVMGTNTEAFF. The DNA of the CDR3 is TGTGCCAGCAGTTTAGTAATGGGAACGAACACTGAAGCTTTCTTT.